This T cell receptor beta chain was identified during a study of T cell responses to AZD1222 COVID-19 vaccine. Study overall: Analyses pooled second doses at about 4 or about 12 weeks.

Whole-study results and caveats: It was only a handful of AZD1222 recipients who were seropositive at baseline.

Sequencing was performed with immunoSEQ multiplex PCR; in TCRdb, only in-frame clones are kept and a portion is missing. The sample contains 130,000 or so clones, more than 80% of which appear only once. In the case of this clone: Its antigen is as yet unknown.

The CDR3 contains 15 residues. Trimming took 5 bases from V and 0 from J, leaving 12 bases between them. CDR1 SGHAT and CDR2 FQDESV come from the germline V gene (reference sequence). The chain links TRBV11-1 to TRBJ2-3; D may be TRBD1 (6 bases). Sequencing used peripheral blood, obtained on day 0 of AZD1222 vaccination. This sequence originates from an adult in good health. CDR3 amino acids: CASSPPGHSTDTQYF. For the CDR3, the DNA is TGTGCCAGCAGCCCCCCGGGACATAGCACAGATACGCAGTATTTT.